These 24 T cell receptor beta chains were sequenced from one sample in a study of memory CD4+ T cells and cytomegalovirus serostatus. Data came from immunoSEQ multiplex PCR; TCRdb stores just in-frame clones and leaves some out. The sample lists over 50,000 clones; around 76% were seen once. The sort gate was single viable CD3+CD4+CD8-CD45RO+ cells for memory CD4+ T cells. Material: memory CD4+ T cells from blood. The source is an adult in good health and CMV-seronegative.

The rearrangement links TRBV9 to TRBJ2-1, with 14 bases identical to TRBD2. J gave up 7 bases and V 4 bases, and 4 bases lay outside the gene matches. The CDR3 length is 15 residues. Germline V lookup: CDR1 SGDLS, CDR2 YYNGEE. The CDR3 here is CASSLGTSGSNEQFF. The CDR3 region has the DNA TGTGCCAGCAGCCTGGGGACTAGCGGGAGTAATGAGCAGTTCTTC.

This chain joins TRBV27 and TRBJ1-5, with 10 positions matching TRBD1. CDR3 length: 18 amino acids. With V trimmed by 5 bases and J by 6 bases, 16 bases remained unmatched. CDR1 and CDR2 (germline): MNHEY, SMNVEV (reference sequence). The CDR3 nucleotides are TGTGCCAGCAGTCAAATAACACCGGGACAGGGGTTGGGTCAGCCCCAGCATTTT. Translating it yields CASSQITPGQGLGQPQHF.

The chain combines TRBV7-2 with TRBJ2-1, with 7 nucleotides matching TRBD1. The J segment lost 7 bases and the V segment lost 5 bases, leaving 11 bases of the junction unmatched. From germline, CDR1 is SGHTA and CDR2 FQGNSA. The CDR3 extends over 15 amino acids. CDR3 in DNA: TGTGCCAGCAGCGGAGGACAGGCCTCTGGAAATGAGCAGTTCTTC. Protein sequence: CASSGGQASGNEQFF.

The chain recombines TRBV7-3 with TRBJ2-2, with D uncertain. The CDR3 is 13 residues long. Looked up from germline, CDR1 is SGHTA and CDR2 is FQGTGA. V shed 5 bases and J shed 7 bases, with 11 bases lying between them. The DNA of the CDR3 is TGTGCCAGCAGCCCGGACCGTTTCGGGGAGCTGTTTTTT. Translation gives CASSPDRFGELFF. The full variable domain, in which reference TRBV7-3 and TRBJ2-2 provide the parts outside the CDR3, is GAGVSQTPSNKVTEKGKYVELRCDPISGHTALYWYRQSLGQGPEFLIYFQGTGAADDSGLPNDRFFAVRPEGSVSTLKIQRTERGDSAVYLCASSPDRFGELFFGEGSRLTVL.

The rearrangement links TRBV4-3 to TRBJ2-1; 9 bases match TRBD2. Trimming cost V 1 base and J 9 bases; bases outside gene matches: 7. Germline lookup yields CDR1 LGHNA and CDR2 YSLEER. There are 15 residues in the CDR3. CDR3 bases: TGCGCCAGCAGCCAAGCGAGTAGCGGGAGTATTGAGCAGTTCTTC. Protein product: CASSQASSGSIEQFF.

The chain is built from TRBV5-8 and TRBJ1-2; the D is unclear. V lost 2 bases and J lost 5, with 10 bases in between. CDR1 is SGHTS and CDR2 is YDEGEE in the germline V gene. The CDR3 runs 13 residues. CDR3 residues: CASSFEGPYGYTF. The CDR3 DNA sequence: TGTGCCAGCAGCTTCGAAGGACCATATGGCTACACCTTC.

J is TRBJ2-4 and V is TRBV5-6; a possible D gene is TRBD1 (6 bases). Per the germline V gene, CDR1 is SGHDT and CDR2 is YYEEEE. This CDR3 spans 17 amino acids. V was pared by 0 bases and J by 0 bases, with 13 bases between. CDR3 DNA: TGTGCCAGCAGCTTGGGGACAGTCGACTTAGCCAAAAACATTCAGTACTTC. The encoded protein is CASSLGTVDLAKNIQYF. The full variable domain, completed using reference TRBV5-6 and TRBJ2-4, is DAGVTQSPTHLIKTRGQQVTLRCSPKSGHDTVSWYQQALGQGPQFIFQYYEEEERQRGNFPDRFSGHQFPNYSSELNVNALLLGDSALYLCASSLGTVDLAKNIQYFGAGTRLSVL.

The chain couples TRBV28 to TRBJ2-4, with 7 bases fitting TRBD2. Germline V gene lookup returns CDR1 MDHEN and CDR2 SYDVKM. This CDR3 has 14 residues. V dropped 3 bases and J dropped 2; count of bases not matched to a gene: 1. Here the CDR3 DNA reads TGTGCCAGCAGTTTGGGGGGGACCAAAAACATTCAGTACTTC. It translates to CASSLGGTKNIQYF.

The V and J genes are TRBV15 and TRBJ1-4, with a tentative D call TRBD1 (5 bases). Trimming removed 8 bases from V and 3 bases from J, with 16 bases in between. The germline V gene has CDR1 LNHNV and CDR2 YYDKDF (reference sequence). This CDR3 region has 15 residues. CDR3 region: CATVFRDPANEKLFF. CDR3 sequence (DNA): TGTGCCACCGTATTCCGGGACCCCGCTAATGAAAAACTGTTTTTT.

The rearrangement uses TRBV5-6 and TRBJ2-6, with D tentatively TRBD2 (5 bases). Germline V gene data show CDR1 as SGHDT and CDR2 as YYEEEE. The CDR3 has 15 residues. V was cut by 3 bases and J by 1 base, with 8 bases left in between. The DNA for the CDR3 is TGTGCCAGCAGCTGGACTGGGTCTGGGGCCAACGTCCTGACTTTC. Translation gives CASSWTGSGANVLTF.

The chain couples TRBV7-8 to TRBJ2-7; D gene unclear. Trimming shortened V by 0 bases and J by 7 bases, and 10 bases separated the two germline ends. The CDR3 loop spans 13 amino acids. Germline V CDR1 and CDR2: SGHVS, FQNEAQ. DNA for the CDR3: TGTGCCAGCAGCTTAGCGAACATATGGGAGCAGTACTTC. Its protein is CASSLANIWEQYF.

This chain uses TRBV19 with TRBJ1-3, with D unresolved. Germline V lookup: CDR1 LNHDA, CDR2 SQIVND (reference sequence). The CDR3 sequence is 16 residues long. Deletions cut 2 bases from V and 4 bases from J, with 15 bases between. The chain's CDR3 is CASSIRALRSGNTIYF. The CDR3 nucleotides read TGTGCCAGTAGTATACGGGCCTTGCGGTCGGGAAACACCATATATTTT.

CDR3 residues: CASSLNRGRGTDTQYF. The DNA of the CDR3 is TGTGCCAGCAGTTTAAACAGGGGGCGAGGCACAGATACGCAGTATTTT. The chain combines TRBV6-6 with TRBJ2-3; 9 bases are a match to TRBD1. V lost 4 bases, J lost 1 base, and 6 bases stayed unmatched. The CDR3 is 16 amino acids. Per germline, CDR1 MNHNY and CDR2 SVGAGI (reference sequence).

V usage is TRBV28 and J usage is TRBJ2-3; D is ambiguous. The CDR3 extends over 13 amino acids. The germline V gene encodes CDR1 MDHEN and CDR2 SYDVKM. Trimming shortened V by 1 base and J by 10 bases, and 12 bases separated the two germline ends. CDR3 in amino acids: CASSLLTAKAQYF. CDR3 bases: TGTGCCAGCAGTTTATTAACGGCCAAAGCGCAGTATTTT.

V is TRBV28 and J is TRBJ1-2; 9 nucleotides agree with TRBD1. Trimming cost V 6 bases and J 4 bases; bases outside gene matches: 12. Germline V gives CDR1 MDHEN, CDR2 SYDVKM. The CDR3 totals 16 residues. DNA for the CDR3: TGTGCCAGCAGGCTACAGGGGGCGAAACGCTCCTATGGCTACACCTTC. Translating gives CASRLQGAKRSYGYTF.

The V gene is TRBV7-2, the J gene TRBJ2-5, with D maybe TRBD2 (5 bases). The CDR3 totals 15 residues. Germline CDR1 and CDR2: SGHTA and FQGNSA. Trimming shortened V by 4 bases and J by 2 bases, and 14 bases separated the two germline ends. The CDR3 coding sequence is TGTGCCAGCAGCTCAGCCCCGGGGTCGCAAGAGACCCAGTACTTC. As protein: CASSSAPGSQETQYF.

The CDR3 DNA follows: TGTGCCAGCAGCCGGGACAGGGGAGACCAAGAGACCCAGTACTTC. Protein product: CASSRDRGDQETQYF. The chain joins TRBV2 to TRBJ2-5; 10 nucleotides line up with TRBD1. Germline V gives CDR1 SNHLY, CDR2 FYNNEI. The CDR3 is made up of 15 amino acids. V shed 6 bases, J shed 0 bases, and the junction held 4 bases outside the gene matches.

This clone was recorded a few times. CDR3 loop: CASRNREGGTEAFF. In DNA, the CDR3 is TGTGCCAGTAGAAACAGGGAGGGGGGCACTGAAGCTTTCTTT. J is TRBJ1-1 and V is TRBV19; D might be TRBD1 (6 bases). The CDR3 loop spans 14 amino acids. Germline V gives CDR1 LNHDA, CDR2 SQIVND (reference sequence). The V end lost 6 bases, the J end lost 4 bases, and 15 bases lay between the germline ends.

The CDR3 DNA follows: TGTGCCAGCAGCCCGAGGGGGGGGAATCAGCCCCAGCATTTT. Protein sequence: CASSPRGGNQPQHF. This chain links TRBV7-2 with TRBJ1-5; weak D call: TRBD1 (6 bases). Germline V gives CDR1 SGHTA, CDR2 FQGNSA. Deletions cut 5 bases from V and 4 bases from J, with 12 bases between. The CDR3 length is 14 residues.

This clone was seen more than once but under ten times. The chain joins TRBV7-2 to TRBJ1-5; D is undetermined. Germline-derived CDR1 and CDR2 are SGHTA and FQGNSA. Trimming left V 3 bases short and J 1 base short, with 1 base between. The CDR3 totals 12 residues. CDR3 coding DNA: TGTGCCAGCAGCTTGAGCAATCAGCCCCAGCATTTT. This gives the protein CASSLSNQPQHF.

This clone has more than one count but fewer than ten. This sequence joins TRBV6-4 and TRBJ1-1; TRBD1 agrees at 7 bases. The CDR3 loop spans 13 amino acids. Germline CDR1 reads MRHNA; CDR2 reads SNTAGT. V gave up 3 bases and J gave up 7 bases; unmatched junction bases: 5. CDR3 residues: CASSERGQGEAFF. The CDR3 DNA follows: TGTGCCAGCAGTGAGAGGGGGCAGGGTGAAGCTTTCTTT.

This clone has more than one count but fewer than ten. The chain uses TRBV19 and TRBJ1-4, with 10 bases aligning to TRBD1. Looked up from germline, CDR1 is LNHDA and CDR2 is SQIVND (reference sequence). The CDR3 has 17 amino acids. V lost 5 bases to trimming and J lost 0 bases; unmatched junction nucleotides: 6. In DNA form, the CDR3 reads TGTGCCAGTAGTCGAAACGGACAGGGGGCAACTAATGAAAAACTGTTTTTT. Protein: CASSRNGQGATNEKLFF.

J is TRBJ1-2 and V is TRBV6-1; 9 bases line up with TRBD1. The V gene end was trimmed by 4 bases and the J gene end by 4 bases; junction bases not matched to a gene: 7. The CDR3 sequence is 15 residues long. Germline V gives CDR1 MNHNS, CDR2 SASEGT. CDR3 loop: CASSANTGGPYGYTF. The CDR3 nucleotides are TGTGCCAGCAGTGCGAACACAGGGGGCCCCTATGGCTACACCTTC.

This clone was observed a handful of times. The chain combines TRBV5-1 with TRBJ1-2; D not certain. CDR1 and CDR2 (germline): SGHRS, YFSETQ. The ends were cut back, 4 bases at V and 0 bases at J, with 10 bases in the middle. The CDR3 has 14 amino acids. CDR3 in DNA: TGCGCCAGCAGCGGCGCCGAAGCTAACTATGGCTACACCTTC. Its translation: CASSGAEANYGYTF.